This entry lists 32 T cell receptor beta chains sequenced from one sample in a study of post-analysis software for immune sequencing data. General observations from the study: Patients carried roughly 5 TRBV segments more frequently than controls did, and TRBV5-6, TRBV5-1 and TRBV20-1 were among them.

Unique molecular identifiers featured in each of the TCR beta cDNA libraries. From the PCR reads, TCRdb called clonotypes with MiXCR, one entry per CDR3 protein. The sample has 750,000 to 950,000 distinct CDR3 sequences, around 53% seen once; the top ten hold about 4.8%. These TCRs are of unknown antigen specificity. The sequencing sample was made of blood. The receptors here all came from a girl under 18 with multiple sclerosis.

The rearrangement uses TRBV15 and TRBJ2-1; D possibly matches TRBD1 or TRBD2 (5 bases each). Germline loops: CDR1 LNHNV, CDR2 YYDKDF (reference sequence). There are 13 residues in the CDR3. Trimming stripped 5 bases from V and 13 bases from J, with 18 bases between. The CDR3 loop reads CATSGQLGETQFF. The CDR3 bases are TGTGCCACCAGCGGCCAACTGGGGGAGACCCAGTTCTTC. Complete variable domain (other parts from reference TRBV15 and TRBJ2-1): DAMVIQNPRYQVTQFGKPVTLSCSQTLNHNVMYWYQQKSSQAPKLLFHYYDKDFNNEADTPDNFQSRRPNTSFCFLDIRSPGLGDTAMYLCATSGQLGETQFFGPGTRLTVL.

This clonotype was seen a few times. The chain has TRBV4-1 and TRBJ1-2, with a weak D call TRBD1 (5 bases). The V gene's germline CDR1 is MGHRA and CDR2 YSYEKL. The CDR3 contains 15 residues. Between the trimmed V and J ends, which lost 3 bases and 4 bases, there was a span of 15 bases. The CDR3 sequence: CASSQGETDPYGYTF. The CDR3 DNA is TGCGCCAGCAGCCAGGGTGAGACAGATCCCTATGGCTACACCTTC.

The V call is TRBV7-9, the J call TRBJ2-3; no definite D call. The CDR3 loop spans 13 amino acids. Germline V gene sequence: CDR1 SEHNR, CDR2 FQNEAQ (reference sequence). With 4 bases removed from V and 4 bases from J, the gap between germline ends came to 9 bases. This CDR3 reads CASSSRTSDTQYF. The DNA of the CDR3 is TGTGCCAGCAGCTCAAGAACCTCAGATACGCAGTATTTT.

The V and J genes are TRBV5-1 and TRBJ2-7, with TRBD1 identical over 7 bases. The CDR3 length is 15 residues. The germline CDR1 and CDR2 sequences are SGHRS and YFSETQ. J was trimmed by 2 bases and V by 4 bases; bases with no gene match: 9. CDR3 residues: CASSLRQGSTYEQYF. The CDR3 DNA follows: TGCGCCAGCAGCCTACGACAGGGATCGACCTACGAGCAGTACTTC.

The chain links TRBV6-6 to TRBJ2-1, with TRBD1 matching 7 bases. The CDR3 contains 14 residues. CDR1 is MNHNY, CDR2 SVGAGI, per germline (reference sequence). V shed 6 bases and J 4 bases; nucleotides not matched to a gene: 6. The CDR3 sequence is CASRIRTGYNEQFF. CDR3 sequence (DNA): TGTGCCAGCAGGATCCGGACAGGATACAATGAGCAGTTCTTC.

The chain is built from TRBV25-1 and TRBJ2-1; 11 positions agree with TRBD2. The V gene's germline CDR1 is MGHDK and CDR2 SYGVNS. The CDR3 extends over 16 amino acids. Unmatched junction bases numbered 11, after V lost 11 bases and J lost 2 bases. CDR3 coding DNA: TGTGCCCGCCAGACTAGCGGGGTGCGCCCCTACAATGAGCAGTTCTTC. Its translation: CARQTSGVRPYNEQFF.

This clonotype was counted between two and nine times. The CDR3 sequence is CSVVGLAGVETQYF. The CDR3 DNA sequence: TGCAGCGTTGTGGGACTAGCGGGAGTGGAGACCCAGTACTTC. The chain has TRBV29-1 and TRBJ2-5, with 14 bases matching TRBD2. After removal of 4 bases from V and 5 bases from J, the junction contained 3 bases not matched to a gene. Per germline, CDR1 SQVTM and CDR2 ANQGSEA. The CDR3 length is 14 residues.

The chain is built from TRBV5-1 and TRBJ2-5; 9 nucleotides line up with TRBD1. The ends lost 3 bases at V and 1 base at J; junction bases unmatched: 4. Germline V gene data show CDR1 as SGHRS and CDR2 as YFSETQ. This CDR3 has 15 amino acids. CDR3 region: CASSYGQGRQETQYF. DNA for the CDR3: TGCGCCAGCAGCTATGGACAGGGGCGCCAAGAGACCCAGTACTTC.

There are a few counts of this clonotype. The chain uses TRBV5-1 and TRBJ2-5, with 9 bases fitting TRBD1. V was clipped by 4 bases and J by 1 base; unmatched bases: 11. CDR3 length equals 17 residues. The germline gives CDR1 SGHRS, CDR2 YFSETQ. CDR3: CASSTSPGQGRQETQYF. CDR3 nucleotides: TGCGCCAGCAGCACCTCCCCCGGACAGGGGCGCCAAGAGACCCAGTACTTC.

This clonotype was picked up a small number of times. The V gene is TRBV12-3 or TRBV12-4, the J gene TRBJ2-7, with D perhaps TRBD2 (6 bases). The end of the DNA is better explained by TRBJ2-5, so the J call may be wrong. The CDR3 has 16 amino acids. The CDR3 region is CASSNAPTDYKGTQYF. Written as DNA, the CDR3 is TGTGCCAGCAGTAACGCCCCAACGGACTACAAGGGGACCCAGTACTTC.

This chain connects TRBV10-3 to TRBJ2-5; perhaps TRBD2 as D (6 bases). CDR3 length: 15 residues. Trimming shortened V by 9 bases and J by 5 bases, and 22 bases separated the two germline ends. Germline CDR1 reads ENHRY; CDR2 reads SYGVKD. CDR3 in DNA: TGTGCCATTAAACTGGGGGGAGGTCTCGGGGAGACCCAGTACTTC. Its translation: CAIKLGGGLGETQYF.

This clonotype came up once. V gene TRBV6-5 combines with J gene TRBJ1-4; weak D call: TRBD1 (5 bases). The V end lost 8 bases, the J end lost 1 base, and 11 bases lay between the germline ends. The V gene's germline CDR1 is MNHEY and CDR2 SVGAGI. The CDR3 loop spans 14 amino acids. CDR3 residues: CASRTGGTNEKLFF. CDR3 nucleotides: TGTGCCAGCCGAACAGGAGGAACTAATGAAAAACTGTTTTTT.

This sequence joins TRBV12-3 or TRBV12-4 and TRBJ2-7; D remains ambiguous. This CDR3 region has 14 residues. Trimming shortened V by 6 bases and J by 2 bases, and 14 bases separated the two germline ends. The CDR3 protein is CASSRSGWAYEQYF. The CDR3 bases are TGTGCCAGCAGCCGTAGTGGTTGGGCCTACGAGCAGTACTTC.

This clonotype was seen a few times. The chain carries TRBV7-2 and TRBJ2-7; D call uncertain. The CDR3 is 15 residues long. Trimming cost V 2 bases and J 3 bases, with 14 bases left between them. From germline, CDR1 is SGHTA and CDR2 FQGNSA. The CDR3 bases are TGTGCCAGCAGCTTATCGTTCAGGTCTATCTACGAGCAGTACTTC. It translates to CASSLSFRSIYEQYF.

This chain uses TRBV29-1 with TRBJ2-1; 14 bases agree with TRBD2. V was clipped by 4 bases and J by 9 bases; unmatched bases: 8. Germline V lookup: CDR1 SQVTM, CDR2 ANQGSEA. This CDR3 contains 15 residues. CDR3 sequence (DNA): TGCAGCGTTGGCTGGGGGACTAGCGGGAGCGGTGAGCAGTTCTTC. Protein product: CSVGWGTSGSGEQFF.

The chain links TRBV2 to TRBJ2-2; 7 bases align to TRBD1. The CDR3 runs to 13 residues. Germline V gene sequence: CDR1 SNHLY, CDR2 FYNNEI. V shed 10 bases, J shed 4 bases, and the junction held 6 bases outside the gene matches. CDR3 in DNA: TGTGCCACAACAGGGGAAAGCACCGGGGAGCTGTTTTTT. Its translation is CATTGESTGELFF.

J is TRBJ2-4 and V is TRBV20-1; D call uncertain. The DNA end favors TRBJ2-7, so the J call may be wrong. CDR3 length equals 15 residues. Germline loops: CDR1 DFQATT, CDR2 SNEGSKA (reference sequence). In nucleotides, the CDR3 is TGCAGTGCATCAGGTCCGTCCAGGATCGGGTACGAGCAGTACTTC. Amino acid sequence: CSASGPSRIGYEQYF.

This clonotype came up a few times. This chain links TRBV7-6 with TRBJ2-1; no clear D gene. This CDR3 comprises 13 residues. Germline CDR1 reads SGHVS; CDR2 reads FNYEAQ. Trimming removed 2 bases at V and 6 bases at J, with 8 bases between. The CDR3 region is CASSLLDLNEQFF. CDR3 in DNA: TGTGCCAGCAGCTTACTAGACCTCAATGAGCAGTTCTTC.

The CDR3 protein is CASSQYNLLAGEEDTQYF. The CDR3 DNA sequence: TGTGCCAGCAGCCAATACAACCTACTAGCGGGGGAGGAAGATACGCAGTATTTT. V usage is TRBV3-1 and J usage is TRBJ2-3; 11 nucleotides line up with TRBD2. The CDR3 extends over 18 amino acids. V trimming: 2 bases; J trimming: 5 bases; junction bases outside the gene matches: 12. The germline CDR1 and CDR2 sequences are LGHDT and YNNKEL (reference sequence).

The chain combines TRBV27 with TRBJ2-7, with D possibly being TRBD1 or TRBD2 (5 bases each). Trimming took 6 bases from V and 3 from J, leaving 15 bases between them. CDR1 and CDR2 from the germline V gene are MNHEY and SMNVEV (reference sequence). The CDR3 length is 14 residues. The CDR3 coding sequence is TGTGCCAGCAGCCCCCGGGGCAGAAACTACGAGCAGTACTTC. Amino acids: CASSPRGRNYEQYF.

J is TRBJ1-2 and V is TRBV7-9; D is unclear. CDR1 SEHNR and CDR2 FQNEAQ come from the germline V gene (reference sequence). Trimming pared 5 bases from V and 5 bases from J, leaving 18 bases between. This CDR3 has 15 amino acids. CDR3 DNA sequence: TGTGCCAGCAGCCAAGGGCCCCATCCGCAGTATGGCTACACCTTC. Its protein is CASSQGPHPQYGYTF.

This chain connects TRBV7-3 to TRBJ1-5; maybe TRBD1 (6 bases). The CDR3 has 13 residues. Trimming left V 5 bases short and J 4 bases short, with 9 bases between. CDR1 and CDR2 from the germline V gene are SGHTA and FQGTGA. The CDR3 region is CASSEDRNQPQHF. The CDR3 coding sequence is TGTGCCAGCAGCGAAGACAGGAATCAGCCCCAGCATTTT.

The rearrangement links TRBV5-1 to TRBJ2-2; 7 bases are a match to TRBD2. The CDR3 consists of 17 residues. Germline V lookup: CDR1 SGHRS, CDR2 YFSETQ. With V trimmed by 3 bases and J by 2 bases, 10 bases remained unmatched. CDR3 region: CASSSSSGGYNTGELFF. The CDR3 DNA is TGCGCCAGCAGCTCCTCTTCGGGGGGATACAACACCGGGGAGCTGTTTTTT. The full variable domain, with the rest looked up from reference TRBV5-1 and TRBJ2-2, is KAGVTQTPRYLIKTRGQQVTLSCSPISGHRSVSWYQQTPGQGLQFLFEYFSETQRNKGNFPGRFSGRQFSNSRSEMNVSTLELGDSALYLCASSSSSGGYNTGELFFGEGSRLTVL.

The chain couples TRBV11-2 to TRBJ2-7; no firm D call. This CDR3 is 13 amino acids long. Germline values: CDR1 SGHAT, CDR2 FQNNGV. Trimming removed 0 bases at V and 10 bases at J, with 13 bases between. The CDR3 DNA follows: TGTGCCAGCAGCTTAGATTGGGTAGAGACTCAGTACTTC. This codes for CASSLDWVETQYF.

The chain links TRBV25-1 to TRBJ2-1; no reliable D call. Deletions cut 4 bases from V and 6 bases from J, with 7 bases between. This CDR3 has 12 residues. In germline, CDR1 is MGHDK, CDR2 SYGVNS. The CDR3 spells CASSVQVNEQFF. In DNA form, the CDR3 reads TGTGCCAGCAGTGTGCAGGTCAATGAGCAGTTCTTC.

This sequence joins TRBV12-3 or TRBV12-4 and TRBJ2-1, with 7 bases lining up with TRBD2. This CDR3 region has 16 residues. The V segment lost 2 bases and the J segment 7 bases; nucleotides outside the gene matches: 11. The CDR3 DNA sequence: TGTGCCAGCAGTTTACAGGCGGGAGTATCGAATAATGAGCAGTTCTTC. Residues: CASSLQAGVSNNEQFF.

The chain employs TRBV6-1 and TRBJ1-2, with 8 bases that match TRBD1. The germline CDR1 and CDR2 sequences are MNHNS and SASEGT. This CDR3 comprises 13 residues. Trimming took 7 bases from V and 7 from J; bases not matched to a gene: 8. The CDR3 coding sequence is TGTGCCAGCATTAATCAGGGGGCGCGTGGCTACACCTTC. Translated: CASINQGARGYTF.

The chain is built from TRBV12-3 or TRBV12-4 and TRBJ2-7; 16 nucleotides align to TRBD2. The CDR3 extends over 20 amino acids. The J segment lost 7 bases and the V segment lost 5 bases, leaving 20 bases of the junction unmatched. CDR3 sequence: CASSPRGLAGGPSKHNEQYF. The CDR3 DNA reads TGTGCCAGCAGTCCTCGGGGACTAGCGGGAGGGCCGTCCAAGCACAATGAGCAGTACTTC.

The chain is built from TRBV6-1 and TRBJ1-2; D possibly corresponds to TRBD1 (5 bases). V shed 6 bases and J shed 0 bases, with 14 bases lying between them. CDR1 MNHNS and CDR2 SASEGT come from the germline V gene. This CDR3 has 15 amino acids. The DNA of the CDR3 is TGTGCCAGCAGGACCGGGGACTTTTCTAACTATGGCTACACCTTC. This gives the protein CASRTGDFSNYGYTF.

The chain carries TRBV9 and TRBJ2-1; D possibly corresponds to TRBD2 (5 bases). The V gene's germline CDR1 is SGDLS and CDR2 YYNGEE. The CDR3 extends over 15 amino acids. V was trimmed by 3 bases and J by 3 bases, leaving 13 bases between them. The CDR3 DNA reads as TGTGCCAGCAGCGCCCAAGGCGGGCTCTACAATGAGCAGTTCTTC. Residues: CASSAQGGLYNEQFF.

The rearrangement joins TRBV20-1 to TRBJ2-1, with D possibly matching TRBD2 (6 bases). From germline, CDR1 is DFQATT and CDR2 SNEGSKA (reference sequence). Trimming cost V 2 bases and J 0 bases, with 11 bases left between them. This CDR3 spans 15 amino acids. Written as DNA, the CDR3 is TGCAGTGCTAGAACGACTAGGAGCTCCTACAATGAGCAGTTCTTC. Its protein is CSARTTRSSYNEQFF.

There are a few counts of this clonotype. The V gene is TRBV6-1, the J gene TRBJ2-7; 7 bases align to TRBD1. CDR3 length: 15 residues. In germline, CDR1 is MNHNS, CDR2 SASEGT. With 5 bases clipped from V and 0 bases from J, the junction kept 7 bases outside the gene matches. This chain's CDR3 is CASSPQGTSSYEQYF. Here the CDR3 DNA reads TGTGCCAGCAGTCCACAGGGGACCTCCTCCTACGAGCAGTACTTC.